Following are 3 T cell receptor beta chains from one sample sequenced in a study of shared clonotypes between healthy human individuals. Method: immunoSEQ multiplex PCR; TCRdb's copy keeps in-frame clones and lacks some. This sample carries some 470,000 clones, about three quarters of them seen once, and the ten largest clones take approximately 13%. The source material was PBMCs. Every receptor here comes from a woman between 40 and 55 years old in good health. Some clones in this sample may be carry-over from other donors' samples.

This clone came up once. This chain links TRBV7-9 with TRBJ2-1, with D possibly TRBD1 on 5 matching bases. The germline V gene encodes CDR1 SEHNR and CDR2 FQNEAQ (reference sequence). V lost 4 bases and J lost 9, with 13 bases in between. The CDR3 totals 13 residues. DNA for the CDR3: TGTGCCAGCAGCTCAGCCGACAGTTCTGAGCAGTTCTTC. It yields the protein CASSSADSSEQFF.

The gene calls are TRBV7-9 and TRBJ1-1; no firm D call. In germline, CDR1 is SEHNR, CDR2 FQNEAQ (reference sequence). V gave up 1 base and J gave up 5 bases, with 8 bases separating them. This CDR3 has 13 amino acids. The CDR3 is CASSLGVRTEAFF. As DNA, the CDR3 is TGTGCCAGCAGCTTAGGCGTGAGGACTGAAGCTTTCTTT.

This sequence joins TRBV5-1 and TRBJ2-6; unclear D gene. The ends were cut back, 5 bases at V and 0 bases at J, with 9 bases in the middle. The CDR3 has 15 residues. CDR1 SGHRS and CDR2 YFSETQ come from the germline V gene. The CDR3 sequence is CASRVGNSGANVLTF. The CDR3, as DNA: TGCGCCAGCAGAGTTGGAAACTCTGGGGCCAACGTCCTGACTTTC.